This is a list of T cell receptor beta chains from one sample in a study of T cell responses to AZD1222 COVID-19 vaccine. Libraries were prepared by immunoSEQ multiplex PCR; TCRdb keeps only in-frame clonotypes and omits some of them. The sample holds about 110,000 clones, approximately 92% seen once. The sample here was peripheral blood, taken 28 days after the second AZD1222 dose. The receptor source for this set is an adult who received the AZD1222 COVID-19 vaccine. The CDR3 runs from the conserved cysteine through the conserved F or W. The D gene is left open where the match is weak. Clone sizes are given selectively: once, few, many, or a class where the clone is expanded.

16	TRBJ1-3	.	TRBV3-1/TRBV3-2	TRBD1	TGTGCCAGCAGCCATCCGCCGGGACAGGGTGAAAACACCATATATTTT	CASSHPPGQGENTIYF
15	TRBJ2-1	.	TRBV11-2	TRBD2	TGTGCCAGCAGACCTCTAGCGGGGGTAGACAATGAGCAGTTCTTC	CASRPLAGVDNEQFF
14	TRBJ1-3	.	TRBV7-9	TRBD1	TGTGCCAGCAGCACGACAGGGTTTGGAAACACCATATATTTT	CASSTTGFGNTIYF
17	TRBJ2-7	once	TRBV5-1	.	TGCGCCAGCAGCTCCGCTATGGTTGGGGTTTCTCTAGGAGAGCAGTACTTC	CASSSAMVGVSLGEQYF
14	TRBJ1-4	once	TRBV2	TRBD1	TGTGCCAGCAGTCCGGGACAGGGTGATGAAAAACTGTTTTTT	CASSPGQGDEKLFF
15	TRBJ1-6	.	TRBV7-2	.	TGTGCCAGCAGCCAAACGACCGGGATAAATTCACCCCTCCACTTT	CASSQTTGINSPLHF
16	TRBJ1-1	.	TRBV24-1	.	TGTGCCACCAGTGGTGAGCCGGGACGGACGAACACTGAAGCTTTCTTT	CATSGEPGRTNTEAFF
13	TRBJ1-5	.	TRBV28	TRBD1	TGTGCCAGCAGGACAGGGAGCAATCAGCCCCAGCATTTT	CASRTGSNQPQHF
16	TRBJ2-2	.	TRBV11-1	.	TGTGCCAGCAGGAACCCGGCCGGGAGAATAACCGGGGAGCTGTTTTTT	CASRNPAGRITGELFF
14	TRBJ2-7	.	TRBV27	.	TGTGCCAGCAGTTTAAGGCAGGGGTGGTACGAGCAGTACTTC	CASSLRQGWYEQYF
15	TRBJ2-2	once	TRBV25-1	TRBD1	TGTGCCAGCAGTGAATACGGGACAGCAAACGGGGAGCTGTTTTTT	CASSEYGTANGELFF
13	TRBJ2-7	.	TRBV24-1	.	TGTGCCACCAGTGATTCGGGTGGGACCGAGCAGTACTTC	CATSDSGGTEQYF
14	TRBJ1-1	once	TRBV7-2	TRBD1	TGTGCCAGCAGACTCGACAGGGTTGACACTGAAGCTTTCTTT	CASRLDRVDTEAFF
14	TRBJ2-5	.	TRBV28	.	TGTGCCAGCAGTTTAGACACAAACCAAGAGACCCAGTACTTC	CASSLDTNQETQYF
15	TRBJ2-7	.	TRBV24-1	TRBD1	TGTGCCACCAGTGACCCGGGACAGAACTCCTACGAGCAGTACTTC	CATSDPGQNSYEQYF
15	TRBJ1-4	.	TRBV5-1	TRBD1	TGCGCCAGCAGCGACCCGGACAGGGGTCAAGAAAAACTGTTTTTT	CASSDPDRGQEKLFF
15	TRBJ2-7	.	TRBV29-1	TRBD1	TGCAGCGTCCGAGGTGCGGACAGGGCACTTTACGAGCAGTACTTC	CSVRGADRALYEQYF
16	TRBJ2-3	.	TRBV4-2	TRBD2	TGTGCCAGCAGCCAAGGTCCAGCGGGAGCCACAGATACGCAGTATTTT	CASSQGPAGATDTQYF